The 31 T cell receptor beta chains below were found in one sample sequenced in a study of OX40 agonist ivuxolimab in advanced cancers. Method: immunoSEQ multiplex PCR; TCRdb's copy keeps in-frame clones and lacks some. The sample has some 68,000 clones, roughly 90% seen once. The sequencing here drew on CD4+ or CD8+ T cells sorted from blood, taken in a trial of the OX40 agonist ivuxolimab. The receptors here all came from an adult with an advanced solid tumor such as melanoma, head and neck, liver or kidney cancer.

The chain uses TRBV11-3 and TRBJ2-7; 7 bases map to TRBD1. CDR3 length: 15 residues. Germline CDR1 is SGHNT and CDR2 is YENEEA. J lost 4 bases, V lost 5 bases, and 11 bases had no gene match. In nucleotides, the CDR3 is TGTGCCAGCAGCCCCCAGGGGGACATCCCTTACGAGCAGTACTTC. Translating it yields CASSPQGDIPYEQYF.

The chain has TRBV5-8 and TRBJ1-1; D not resolved. V was trimmed by 2 bases and J by 3 bases, leaving 11 bases between them. This CDR3 comprises 14 residues. Per the germline V gene, CDR1 is SGHTS and CDR2 is YDEGEE. CDR3 protein: CASSLRTTYTEAFF. The CDR3 DNA reads as TGTGCCAGCAGCTTACGGACCACATACACTGAAGCTTTCTTT.

The rearrangement joins TRBV5-1 to TRBJ2-5; the D call may be TRBD1 or TRBD2 (5 bases each). The V gene lost 1 base and the J gene lost 5 bases, with 9 bases spanning the gap. Germline V lookup: CDR1 SGHRS, CDR2 YFSETQ. The CDR3 is made up of 13 amino acids. The CDR3 spells CASSLPGTETQYF. In nucleotides, the CDR3 is TGCGCCAGCAGCTTGCCAGGGACGGAGACCCAGTACTTC.

The J gene is TRBJ1-1, the V gene TRBV7-2; D remains ambiguous. The CDR3 runs 12 residues. Per germline, CDR1 SGHTA and CDR2 FQGNSA. Trimming stripped 4 bases from V and 11 bases from J, with 14 bases between. The DNA of the CDR3 is TGTGCCAGCAGCTCCCAACCAGGTGGGGCTTTCTTT. It yields the protein CASSSQPGGAFF.

The chain recombines TRBV6-4 with TRBJ2-3; maybe TRBD1 (6 bases). Germline values: CDR1 MRHNA, CDR2 SNTAGT. Trimming left V 8 bases short and J 5 bases short, with 14 bases between. This CDR3 contains 13 residues. CDR3 DNA sequence: TGTGCCAGCGCCGGACAGCGCGGAGATACGCAGTATTTT. Its translation: CASAGQRGDTQYF.

V is TRBV7-6 and J is TRBJ2-2; D uncertain. The CDR3 is made up of 14 amino acids. The germline CDR1 and CDR2 sequences are SGHVS and FNYEAQ. V lost 1 base and J lost 4, with 7 bases in between. CDR3 in amino acids: CASSLVSATGELFF. The CDR3 DNA reads TGTGCCAGCAGCTTAGTTTCTGCCACCGGGGAGCTGTTTTTT.

This chain connects TRBV10-2 to TRBJ1-2; 10 bases fit TRBD1. CDR1 is WSHSY, CDR2 SAAADI, per germline. V shed 6 bases, J shed 12 bases, and the junction held 16 bases outside the gene matches. The CDR3 is 15 residues long. CDR3 bases: TGCGCCAGCAGCCCGGGGGGACAGGGGACGATACGCCACACCTTC. This gives the protein CASSPGGQGTIRHTF.

V gene TRBV28 combines with J gene TRBJ1-1, with D perhaps TRBD1 (5 bases). V lost 7 bases and J 8 bases, leaving 17 bases between the germline ends. CDR1 MDHEN and CDR2 SYDVKM come from the germline V gene. The CDR3 contains 13 residues. CDR3 sequence reads: CASKGGAPPEAFF. The CDR3 DNA is TGTGCCAGCAAAGGAGGGGCGCCTCCCGAAGCTTTCTTT.

The chain has TRBV7-9 and TRBJ2-2; D gene ambiguous. CDR3 size: 14 residues. Germline V gene data show CDR1 as SEHNR and CDR2 as FQNEAQ (reference sequence). The V and J ends lost 7 bases and 4 bases respectively, with 13 bases between them. CDR3 protein: CASTNLGLTGELFF. The CDR3 coding sequence is TGTGCCAGCACCAACCTGGGCCTCACCGGGGAGCTGTTTTTT.

V is TRBV14 and J is TRBJ2-1; tentative D call: TRBD2 (6 bases). Trimming took 5 bases from V and 5 from J, leaving 16 bases between them. The CDR3 loop spans 15 amino acids. CDR1 is SGHDN, CDR2 FVKESK, per germline. CDR3 amino acids: CASSSRHGGNNEQFF. In nucleotides, the CDR3 is TGTGCCAGCAGCTCCAGACACGGAGGGAACAATGAGCAGTTCTTC.

V and J are TRBV19 and TRBJ1-1; perhaps TRBD1 as D (5 bases). Looked up from germline, CDR1 is LNHDA and CDR2 is SQIVND (reference sequence). The CDR3 is made up of 15 amino acids. V was trimmed by 9 bases and J by 3 bases, leaving 20 bases between them. The CDR3 loop is CASQNFGLGDTEAFF. The DNA for the CDR3 is TGTGCCAGCCAAAACTTCGGCCTGGGGGACACTGAAGCTTTCTTT.

This chain connects TRBV21-1 to TRBJ2-7; TRBD1 is the table's D call and was not checked against the DNA. TRBV21-1 is described as a pseudogene. The CDR3 covers 14 residues. The CDR3 here is CASSPRQGNYEQYF. The CDR3 DNA sequence: TGTGCCAGCAGCCCCAGACAGGGGAACTACGAGCAGTACTTC.

This sequence joins TRBV6-6 and TRBJ2-7; 9 nucleotides line up with TRBD2. CDR1 and CDR2 from the germline V gene are MNHNY and SVGAGI (reference sequence). Trimming took 2 bases from V and 5 from J; bases not matched to a gene: 7. CDR3 length: 15 amino acids. CDR3 nucleotide sequence: TGTGCCAGCAGTTACCAGCTAGCGGGATATGACGAGCAGTACTTC. Encoded protein: CASSYQLAGYDEQYF.

This sequence joins TRBV4-3 and TRBJ1-2, with TRBD1 as a possible D gene (6 bases). The CDR3 spans 18 residues. Germline lookup yields CDR1 LGHNA and CDR2 YSLEER. V lost 0 bases to trimming and J lost 6 bases, with 23 bases between them. The CDR3 nucleotides are TGCGCCAGCAGCCAAGATTTCGGTGGGGGTACAGGGTCGCATGGCTACACCTTC. This translates into CASSQDFGGGTGSHGYTF.

Comment on this clone: Other DNA sequences in this specimen translate into the identical CDR3. The chain is built from TRBV18 and TRBJ1-4, with D unresolved. Germline V gene sequence: CDR1 KGHSH, CDR2 LQKENI. V shed 1 base and J shed 8 bases, with 8 bases lying between them. This CDR3 is built from 13 residues. The CDR3 reads CASSPLTDEKLFF. DNA for the CDR3: TGTGCCAGCTCACCACTCACGGACGAAAAACTGTTTTTT. The entire variable domain, with the rest obtained from reference TRBV18 and TRBJ1-4, is as follows: NAGVMQNPRHLVRRRGQEARLRCSPMKGHSHVYWYRQLPEEGLKFMVYLQKENIIDESGMPKERFSAEFPKEGPSILRIQQVVRGDSAAYFCASSPLTDEKLFFGSGTQLSVL.

This clone was counted between two and nine times. This rearrangement joins TRBV7-9 to TRBJ1-5; no clear D. The CDR3 is 12 residues long. The germline gives CDR1 SEHNR, CDR2 FQNEAQ (reference sequence). The ends were cut back, 5 bases at V and 5 bases at J, with 7 bases in the middle. CDR3 sequence (DNA): TGTGCCAGCAGCCGGGAGGATCAGCCCCAGCATTTT. It codes for CASSREDQPQHF.

As for this clone: Other DNA sequences in this specimen translate into the identical CDR3. The CDR3, as DNA: TGTGCCAGCAGTTACAGAAATTCACCCCTCCACTTT. Amino acids: CASSYRNSPLHF. V gene TRBV6-5 combines with J gene TRBJ1-6; no definite D call. V was trimmed by 2 bases and J by 7 bases, leaving 3 bases between them. The CDR3 length is 12 residues. Germline CDR1 and CDR2: MNHEY and SVGAGI.

This sequence joins TRBV5-1 and TRBJ2-5; 7 nucleotides match TRBD1. Germline-derived CDR1 and CDR2 are SGHRS and YFSETQ. V trimming: 2 bases; J trimming: 4 bases; junction bases outside the gene matches: 5. CDR3 length: 14 residues. CDR3 sequence: CASSLDRAIETQYF. In DNA form, the CDR3 reads TGCGCCAGCAGCTTAGACAGGGCCATAGAGACCCAGTACTTC.

V is TRBV6-5 and J is TRBJ2-7, with D perhaps given as TRBD1 or TRBD2 (7 bases each). V gave up 7 bases and J gave up 5 bases, with 21 bases separating them. The CDR3 consists of 15 residues. Germline loops: CDR1 MNHEY, CDR2 SVGAGI. CDR3 DNA sequence: TGTGCCAGCAAGCCCTCAGGGGGAGGGCCTAACGAGCAGTACTTC. This sequence encodes CASKPSGGGPNEQYF.

The chain carries TRBV28 and TRBJ2-2, with D unresolved. Per the germline V gene, CDR1 is MDHEN and CDR2 is SYDVKM. This CDR3 comprises 13 residues. V dropped 7 bases and J dropped 0 bases, with 6 bases sitting between them. Here the CDR3 reads CASTDANTGELFF. The CDR3 region has the DNA TGTGCCAGCACCGACGCGAACACCGGGGAGCTGTTTTTT.

The rearrangement uses TRBV9 and TRBJ2-3; 12 bases match TRBD2. V was pared by 4 bases and J by 2 bases, with 5 bases of the junction left unmatched. Germline V lookup: CDR1 SGDLS, CDR2 YYNGEE. CDR3 length: 16 amino acids. Written as DNA, the CDR3 is TGTGCCAGCAGCATCCGGACTAGCGGGATCACAGATACGCAGTATTTT. Translation: CASSIRTSGITDTQYF. Variable domain in full (rest from reference TRBV9 and TRBJ2-3): DSGVTQTPKHLITATGQRVTLRCSPRSGDLSVYWYQQSLDQGLQFLIQYYNGEERAKGNILERFSAQQFPDLHSELNLSSLELGDSALYFCASSIRTSGITDTQYFGPGTRLTVL.

The chain is built from TRBV7-2 and TRBJ2-3, with 10 bases identical to TRBD2. This CDR3 region has 15 residues. Germline loops: CDR1 SGHTA, CDR2 FQGNSA. J gave up 7 bases and V 5 bases, and 9 bases lay outside the gene matches. The CDR3 protein is CASSPSAGGGYTQYF. The CDR3 DNA is TGTGCCAGCAGCCCATCAGCGGGAGGGGGGTATACGCAGTATTTT.

The chain links TRBV28 to TRBJ2-2; D is perhaps TRBD1 (6 bases). Germline CDR1 and CDR2: MDHEN and SYDVKM. The CDR3 runs 18 residues. Trimming took 1 base from V and 5 from J, leaving 20 bases between them. The CDR3 sequence is CASSLSGRTIGGTGELFF. CDR3 DNA: TGTGCCAGCAGTTTATCGGGCAGGACGATAGGGGGAACCGGGGAGCTGTTTTTT.

CDR3: CASSPGGGRLNPDTQYF. As DNA, the CDR3 is TGTGCCAGCAGTCCCGGCGGGGGGAGGCTAAATCCAGATACGCAGTATTTT. J is TRBJ2-3 and V is TRBV6-4, with 8 bases aligning to TRBD2. Looked up from germline, CDR1 is MRHNA and CDR2 is SNTAGT. This CDR3 is 17 amino acids long. V shed 5 bases, J shed 4 bases, and the junction held 14 bases outside the gene matches.

The chain employs TRBV7-8 and TRBJ2-2, with 10 bases identical to TRBD1. Per germline, CDR1 SGHVS and CDR2 FQNEAQ. The CDR3 loop spans 15 amino acids. After removal of 5 bases from V and 4 bases from J, the junction contained 4 bases not matched to a gene. The CDR3 here is CASSPRTGGTGELFF. The DNA of the CDR3 is TGTGCCAGCAGCCCTAGGACAGGGGGCACCGGGGAGCTGTTTTTT.

The chain is built from TRBV18 and TRBJ2-5; TRBD2 matches 7 bases. The CDR3 has 14 residues. J was trimmed by 7 bases and V by 5 bases; bases with no gene match: 10. Germline CDR1 and CDR2: KGHSH and LQKENI. CDR3 coding DNA: TGTGCCAGCTCATCAGCGGGCAGGGAGGGGACCCAGTACTTC. Translating gives CASSSAGREGTQYF.

This clone was seen only once. This chain links TRBV7-6 with TRBJ2-3; 9 bases agree with TRBD2. Germline-derived CDR1 and CDR2 are SGHVS and FNYEAQ. V lost 1 base and J lost 4; bases outside the gene matches: 6. This CDR3 is 16 amino acids long. In nucleotides, the CDR3 is TGTGCCAGCAGCTTAGAGGCGGGGGGGCCCGCAGATACGCAGTATTTT. Translating gives CASSLEAGGPADTQYF. The whole variable domain, remainder taken from reference TRBV7-6 and TRBJ2-3, is GAGVSQSPRYKVTKRGQDVALRCDPISGHVSLYWYRQALGQGPEFLTYFNYEAQQDKSGLPNDRFSAERPEGSISTLTIQRTEQRDSAMYRCASSLEAGGPADTQYFGPGTRLTVL.

This rearrangement joins TRBV7-9 to TRBJ2-2; D possibly corresponds to TRBD1 (7 bases). Germline V lookup: CDR1 SEHNR, CDR2 FQNEAQ (reference sequence). V was cut by 4 bases and J by 0 bases, with 15 bases left in between. The CDR3 sequence is 17 residues long. CDR3 amino acids: CASSWRGDSTNTGELFF. Here the CDR3 DNA reads TGTGCCAGCAGCTGGAGGGGGGACAGTACGAACACCGGGGAGCTGTTTTTT.

CDR3 nucleotides: TGTGCCAGCAATGTGGGGACTTACACCGGGGAGCTGTTTTTT. It yields the protein CASNVGTYTGELFF. This chain uses TRBV6-1 with TRBJ2-2; D may be TRBD2 (6 bases). The V end was cut by 7 bases, the J end by 3 bases, with 12 bases between. The CDR3 sequence is 14 residues long. Germline values: CDR1 MNHNS, CDR2 SASEGT.

The chain is built from TRBV11-3 and TRBJ2-7; 11 nucleotides agree with TRBD1. The germline V gene encodes CDR1 SGHNT and CDR2 YENEEA. The CDR3 totals 15 residues. V gave up 1 base and J gave up 3 bases; unmatched junction bases: 2. Written as DNA, the CDR3 is TGTGCCAGCAGCTTAGTTGGGACAGGGGGCTACGAGCAGTACTTC. It is translated as CASSLVGTGGYEQYF.

The chain couples TRBV6-1 to TRBJ2-3, with 7 bases lining up with TRBD2. The germline gives CDR1 MNHNS, CDR2 SASEGT. The CDR3 is made up of 15 amino acids. Germline trimming cut 3 bases from V and 1 base from J; bases unmatched to any gene: 4. The CDR3 loop reads CASSESGTGTDTQYF. Here the CDR3 DNA reads TGTGCCAGCAGTGAGAGCGGGACCGGCACAGATACGCAGTATTTT.